This T cell receptor beta chain derives from a study of cytomegalovirus exposure and HLA in healthy donors. PCR used 60 Vbeta primers and 13 Jbeta primers. This table comes from immunoSEQ multiplex PCR, and its TCRdb copy is limited to in-frame clones, with some not included. The table shows tens of thousands of clones, with over 65% occurring only once. This CDR3 comprises 14 residues. Germline CDR1 LGHNA, CDR2 YSLEER. V was clipped by 6 bases and J by 2 bases, with 10 bases between them. This receptor was identified in a woman between 35 and 50 years old in good health and CMV-seropositive. The chain is built from TRBV4-3 and TRBJ2-2; D perhaps matches TRBD1 (6 bases). Sequences were obtained from PBMCs. CDR3 sequence reads: CASSQGHNTGELFF. CDR3 nucleotides: TGCGCCAGCAGTCAGGGACACAACACCGGGGAGCTGTTTTTT.